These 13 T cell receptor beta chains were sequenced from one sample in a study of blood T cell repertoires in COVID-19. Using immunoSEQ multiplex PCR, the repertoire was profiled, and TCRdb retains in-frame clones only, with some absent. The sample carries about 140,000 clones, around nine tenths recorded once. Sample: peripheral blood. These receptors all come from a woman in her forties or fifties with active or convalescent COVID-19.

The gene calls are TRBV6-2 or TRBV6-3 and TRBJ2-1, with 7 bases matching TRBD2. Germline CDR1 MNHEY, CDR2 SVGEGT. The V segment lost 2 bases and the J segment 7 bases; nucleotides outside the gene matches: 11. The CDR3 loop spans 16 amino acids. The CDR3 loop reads CASSYPLGGKLNEQFF. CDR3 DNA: TGTGCCAGCAGTTACCCCTTGGGGGGGAAGTTGAATGAGCAGTTCTTC.

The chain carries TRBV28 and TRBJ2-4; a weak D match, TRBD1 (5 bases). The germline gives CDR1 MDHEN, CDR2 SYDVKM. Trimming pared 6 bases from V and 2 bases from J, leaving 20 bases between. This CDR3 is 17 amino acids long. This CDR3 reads CASSDPRGRVTKNIQYF. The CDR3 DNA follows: TGTGCCAGCAGCGATCCAAGGGGTCGGGTAACCAAAAACATTCAGTACTTC.

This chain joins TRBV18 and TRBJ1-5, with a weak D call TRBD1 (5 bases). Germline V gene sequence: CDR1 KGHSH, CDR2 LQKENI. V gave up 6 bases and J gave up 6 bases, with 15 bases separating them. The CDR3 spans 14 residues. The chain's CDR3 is CASSQERGRQPQHF. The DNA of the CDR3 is TGTGCCAGCTCCCAGGAGCGGGGCCGTCAGCCCCAGCATTTT.

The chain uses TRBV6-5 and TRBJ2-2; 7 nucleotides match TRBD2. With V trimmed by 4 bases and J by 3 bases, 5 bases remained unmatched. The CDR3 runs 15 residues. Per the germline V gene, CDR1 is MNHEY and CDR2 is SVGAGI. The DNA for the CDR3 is TGTGCCAGCAGTTTGGCGGGAGATGACACCGGGGAGCTGTTTTTT. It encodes CASSLAGDDTGELFF.

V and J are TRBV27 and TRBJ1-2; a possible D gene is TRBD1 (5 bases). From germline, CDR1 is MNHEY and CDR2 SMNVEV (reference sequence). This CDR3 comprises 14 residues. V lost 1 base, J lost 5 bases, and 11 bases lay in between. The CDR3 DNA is TGTGCCAGCAGTTTATTGGGGGACTCTTATGGCTACACCTTC. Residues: CASSLLGDSYGYTF.

Here the CDR3 DNA reads TGTGCCAGCAAATTGGGGAGTGGAGAGACCCAGTACTTC. Translated, it gives CASKLGSGETQYF. This sequence joins TRBV6-5 and TRBJ2-5; TRBD2 is a possible D gene (5 bases). This CDR3 comprises 13 residues. Germline V gene data show CDR1 as MNHEY and CDR2 as SVGAGI. V shed 7 bases and J shed 4 bases, with 13 bases lying between them.

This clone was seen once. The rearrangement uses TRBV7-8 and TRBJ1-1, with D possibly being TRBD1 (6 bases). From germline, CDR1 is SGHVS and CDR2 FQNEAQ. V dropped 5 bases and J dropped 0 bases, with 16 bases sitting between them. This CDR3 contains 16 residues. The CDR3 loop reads CASSPRGTGMNTEAFF. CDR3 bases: TGTGCCAGCAGCCCCCGAGGCACAGGGATGAACACTGAAGCTTTCTTT.

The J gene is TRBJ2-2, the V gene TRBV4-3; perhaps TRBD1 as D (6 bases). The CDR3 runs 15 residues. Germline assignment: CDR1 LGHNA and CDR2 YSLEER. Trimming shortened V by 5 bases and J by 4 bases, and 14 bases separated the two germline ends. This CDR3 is CASSSRRGGTGELFF. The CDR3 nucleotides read TGCGCCAGCAGCTCGCGGAGAGGGGGCACCGGGGAGCTGTTTTTT.

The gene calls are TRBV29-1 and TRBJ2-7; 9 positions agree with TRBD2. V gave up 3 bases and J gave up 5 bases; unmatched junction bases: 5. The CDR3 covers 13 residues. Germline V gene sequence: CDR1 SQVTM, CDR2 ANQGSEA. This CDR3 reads CSVEVIAGDEQYF. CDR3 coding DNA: TGCAGCGTTGAGGTTATAGCGGGAGACGAGCAGTACTTC.

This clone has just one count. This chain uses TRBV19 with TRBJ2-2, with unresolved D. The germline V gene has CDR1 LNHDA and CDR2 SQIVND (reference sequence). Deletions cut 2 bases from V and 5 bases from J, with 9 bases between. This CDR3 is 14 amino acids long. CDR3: CASSILSGTGELFF. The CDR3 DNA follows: TGTGCCAGTAGTATACTCTCCGGGACCGGGGAGCTGTTTTTT.

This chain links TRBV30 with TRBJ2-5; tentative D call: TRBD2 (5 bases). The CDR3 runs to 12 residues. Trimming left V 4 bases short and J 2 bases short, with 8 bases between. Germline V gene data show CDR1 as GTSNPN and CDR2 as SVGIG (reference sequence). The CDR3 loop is CAWNGGQETQYF. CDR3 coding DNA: TGTGCCTGGAACGGAGGTCAAGAGACCCAGTACTTC.

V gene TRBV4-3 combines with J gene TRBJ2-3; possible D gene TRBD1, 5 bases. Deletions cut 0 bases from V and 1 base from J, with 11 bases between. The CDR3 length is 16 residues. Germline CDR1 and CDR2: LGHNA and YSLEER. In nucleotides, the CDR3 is TGCGCCAGCAGCCAAGATCGGATCAGGGGCACAGATACGCAGTATTTT. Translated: CASSQDRIRGTDTQYF.

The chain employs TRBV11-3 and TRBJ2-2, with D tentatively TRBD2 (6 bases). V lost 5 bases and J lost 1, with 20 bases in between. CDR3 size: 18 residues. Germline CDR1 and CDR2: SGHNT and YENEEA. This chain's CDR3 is CASSPGERANQNTGELFF. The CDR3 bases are TGTGCCAGCAGCCCCGGGGAGCGGGCCAACCAGAACACCGGGGAGCTGTTTTTT.